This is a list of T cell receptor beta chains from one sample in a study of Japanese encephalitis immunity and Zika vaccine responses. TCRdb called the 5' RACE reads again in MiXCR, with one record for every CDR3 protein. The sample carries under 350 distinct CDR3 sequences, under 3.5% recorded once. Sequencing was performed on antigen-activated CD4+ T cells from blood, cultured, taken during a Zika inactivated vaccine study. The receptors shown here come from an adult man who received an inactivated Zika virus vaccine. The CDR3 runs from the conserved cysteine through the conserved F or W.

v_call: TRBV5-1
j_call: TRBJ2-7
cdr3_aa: CASSPGQGIAYEQYF

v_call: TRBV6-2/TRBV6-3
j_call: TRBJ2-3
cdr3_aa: CASSYNAWGSTDTQYF

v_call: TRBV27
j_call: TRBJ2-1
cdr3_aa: CASSFQPLIWTGGAYNEQFF

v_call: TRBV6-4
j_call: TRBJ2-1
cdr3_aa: CASKLSGGPAHEQFF

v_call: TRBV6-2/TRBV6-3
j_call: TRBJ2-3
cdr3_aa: CASRPSPGRRGAGDTQYF

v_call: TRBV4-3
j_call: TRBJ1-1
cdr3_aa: CASSQASSDRATEAFF

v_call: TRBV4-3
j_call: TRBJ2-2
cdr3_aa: CASSYVPAGELFF

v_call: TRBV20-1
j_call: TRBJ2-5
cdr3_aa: CSAHLAGGETQYF

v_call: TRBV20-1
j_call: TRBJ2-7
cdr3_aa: CSALSRAGKYEQYF

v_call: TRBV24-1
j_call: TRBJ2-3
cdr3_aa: CATSGFTDTQYF

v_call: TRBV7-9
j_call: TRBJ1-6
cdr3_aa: CASSLSRTGGSPLHF

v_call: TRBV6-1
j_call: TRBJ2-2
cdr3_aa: CASHTGYQNTGELFF

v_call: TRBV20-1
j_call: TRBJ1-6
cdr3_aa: CSASSLVGRRVHNSPLHF

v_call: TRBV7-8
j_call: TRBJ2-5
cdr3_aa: CASSLRGAGETQYF

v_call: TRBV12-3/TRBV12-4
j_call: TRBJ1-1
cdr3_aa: CASSLTGKIF

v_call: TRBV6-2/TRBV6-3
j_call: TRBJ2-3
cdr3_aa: CASSLWAGGRNTQYF

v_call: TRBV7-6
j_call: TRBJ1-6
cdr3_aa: CASSLDLNSPLHF

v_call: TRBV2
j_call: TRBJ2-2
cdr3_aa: CASSERARAGELFF

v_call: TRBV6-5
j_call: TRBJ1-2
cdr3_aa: CASSFSEDRVNGYTF

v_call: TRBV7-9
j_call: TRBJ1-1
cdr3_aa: CASSAPPGWGNTEAFF

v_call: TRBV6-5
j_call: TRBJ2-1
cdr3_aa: CASSLGLAGGNEQFF

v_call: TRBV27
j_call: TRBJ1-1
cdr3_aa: CASSLLRDSAEAFF

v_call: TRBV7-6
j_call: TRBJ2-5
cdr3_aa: CASSRGTSGEETQYF

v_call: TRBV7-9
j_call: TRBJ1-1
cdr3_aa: CASSRDGKAFF

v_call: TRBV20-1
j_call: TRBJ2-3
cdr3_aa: CSAPFRGGADTQYF

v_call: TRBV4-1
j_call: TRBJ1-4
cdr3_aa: CASRLGRQGARVNEKLFF

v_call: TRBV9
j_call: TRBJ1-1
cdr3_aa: CASSVGQGGTTEAFF

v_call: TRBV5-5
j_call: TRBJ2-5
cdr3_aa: CASSPQTGVQETQYF

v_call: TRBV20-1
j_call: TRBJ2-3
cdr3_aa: CSTPFRGGADTQYF

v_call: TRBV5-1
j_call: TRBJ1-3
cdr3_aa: CASSLWGDSGNTIYF

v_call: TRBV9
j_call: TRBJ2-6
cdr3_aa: CASSVWGNGANVLTF

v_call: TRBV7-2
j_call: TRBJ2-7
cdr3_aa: CASSLAGVRSSYEQYF

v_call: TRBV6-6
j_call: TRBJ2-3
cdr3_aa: CASSYPIADTQYF

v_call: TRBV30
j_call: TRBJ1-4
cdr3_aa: CAWSPPGPRGEKLFF

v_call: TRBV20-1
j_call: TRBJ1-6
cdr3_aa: CSAREASTTYNSPLHF

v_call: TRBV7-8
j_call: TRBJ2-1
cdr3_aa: CASSTRTGYNEQFF

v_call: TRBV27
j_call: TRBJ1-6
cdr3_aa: CASRGGQVRSPLHF

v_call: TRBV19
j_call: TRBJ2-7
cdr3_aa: CASSRQGTTYEQYF

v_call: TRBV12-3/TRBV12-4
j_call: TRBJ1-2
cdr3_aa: CASSVTATYGYTF

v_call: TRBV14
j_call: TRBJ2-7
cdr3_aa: CASSPRGSYEQYF

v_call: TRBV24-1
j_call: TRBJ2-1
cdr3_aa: CATSGGGDNEQFF

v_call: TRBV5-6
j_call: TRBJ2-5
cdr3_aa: CASSLGTGSRGQETQYF

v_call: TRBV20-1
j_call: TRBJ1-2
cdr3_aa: CSATAGGSSNYGYTF

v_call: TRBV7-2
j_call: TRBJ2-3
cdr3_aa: CASSFGSGLADTQYF

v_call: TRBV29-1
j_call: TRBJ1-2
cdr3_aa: CSVTGTQNGYTF

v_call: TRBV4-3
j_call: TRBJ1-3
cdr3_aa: CASSQVAGTDGNTIYF

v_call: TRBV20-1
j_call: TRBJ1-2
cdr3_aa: CSAHLPATYGYTF

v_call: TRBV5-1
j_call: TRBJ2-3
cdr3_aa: CASSFYLGGGAVADTQYF